This TCR beta chain was obtained from a study of blood T cell repertoires in COVID-19. Assay used: immunoSEQ multiplex PCR; TCRdb lists only in-frame clones, some missing. The sample has fewer than 300,000 clones; roughly 91% are singletons. The germline CDR1 and CDR2 sequences are SGHKS and YYEKEE (reference sequence). CDR3 length: 14 residues. Trimming took 2 bases from V and 0 from J, leaving 6 bases between them. Which cohort a participant joined came from the clinical history participants gave. V gene TRBV5-5 combines with J gene TRBJ1-5, with D possibly matching TRBD1 (5 bases). This receptor was identified in a middle-aged man who had recovered from COVID-19. Sample: PBMCs or T cells enriched from blood (not recorded which). The CDR3 DNA reads TGTGCCAGCAGCTTAGGACATAGCAATCAGCCCCAGCATTTT. Translating gives CASSLGHSNQPQHF.